This is a list of T cell receptor beta chains from one sample in a study of blood T cells in healthy people across ages. One entry per CDR3 protein results from TCRdb running MiXCR on the 5' RACE reads. The profile shows nearly 1 million distinct CDR3 sequences, roughly 51% of them singletons. Source material: blood. The source is a woman aged 60 to 75 in good health. Each CDR3 is given with its conserved first and last residue. Fields, in order: clone size, D gene, J gene, V gene, CDR3 DNA, CDR3 protein. A D gene is named only where the DNA matches it firmly. Clone size is given for some rows only: seen once, a few or many times, or a class if the clone is expanded.

>-|-|TRBJ2-3|TRBV20-1
TGCAGTGCTAGCCGACCGCTAGGGACACGCACAGATACGCAGTATTTT
CSASRPLGTRTDTQYF
>-|TRBD2|TRBJ2-1|TRBV6-2/TRBV6-3
TGTGCCAGTAAGAAAACTAGCGGGGTACATGAGCAGTTCTTC
CASKKTSGVHEQFF
>-|-|TRBJ2-5|TRBV6-1
TGTGCCAGCAGTGAGGGGGCCGGGGAGACCCAGTACTTC
CASSEGAGETQYF
>-|TRBD2|TRBJ2-7|TRBV5-1
TGCGCCAGCAGCTGGGGGGGACCCACCTACGAGCAGTACTTC
CASSWGGPTYEQYF
>few|TRBD1|TRBJ2-7|TRBV28
TGTGCCAGCAGGGGCACAGGGGGGAGAAGCTCCTACGAGCAGTACTTC
CASRGTGGRSSYEQYF
>-|TRBD2|TRBJ2-5|TRBV5-1
TGCGCCAGCAGCTGGACTAGCGGGGCCTCCCAAGAGACCCAGTACTTC
CASSWTSGASQETQYF
>-|-|TRBJ2-7|TRBV6-1
TGTGCCATCCGTCGAGAGGGGGCCTACGAGCAGTACTTC
CAIRREGAYEQYF
>many|-|TRBJ1-2|TRBV7-9
TGTGCCAGCACCCGGGGGGACCTTCGCTATGGCTACACCTTC
CASTRGDLRYGYTF
>many|TRBD1|TRBJ1-2|TRBV7-2
TGTGCCAGCAGCTCCACAGGGGGGTATGGCTACACCTTC
CASSSTGGYGYTF
>-|-|TRBJ2-5|TRBV3-1
TGTGCCAGCAGTCCGACAGGACTAGTGCTGGAGGAGACCCAGTACTTC
CASSPTGLVLEETQYF
>few|-|TRBJ2-3|TRBV27
TGTGCCAGCAGTAGACCCCGACAGGAACTTAGCACAGATACGCAGTATTTT
CASSRPRQELSTDTQYF
>-|-|TRBJ2-3|TRBV12-3/TRBV12-4
TGTGCCAGCAGCTCCCCGACTGGAGATACGCAGTATTTT
CASSSPTGDTQYF
>many|TRBD2|TRBJ2-7|TRBV25-1
TGTGCCAGCAGTCCCGGGCGGGGGTCAACCTACGAGCAGTACTTC
CASSPGRGSTYEQYF
>-|-|TRBJ2-5|TRBV7-3
TGTGCCAGCAGCCCGGGACTCCGGGTTGAGACCCAGTACTTC
CASSPGLRVETQYF
>-|-|TRBJ2-6|TRBV20-1
TGCAGTGCGGCGGGACACGTCTCTGGGGCCAACGTCCTGACTTTC
CSAAGHVSGANVLTF
>few|-|TRBJ2-1|TRBV5-1
TGCGCCAGCAGCTTAATGACAGTCAGCTCCTACAATGAGCAGTTCTTC
CASSLMTVSSYNEQFF
>-|TRBD2|TRBJ2-2|TRBV28
TGTGCCAGCAGTTCCCTTAGCGGGAGGGGAACCGGGGAGCTGTTTTTT
CASSSLSGRGTGELFF
>few|-|TRBJ2-2|TRBV2
TGTGCCAGCAAACCTGGGCCCGGGGAGCTGTTTTTT
CASKPGPGELFF
>-|TRBD2|TRBJ2-7|TRBV7-9
TGTGCCAGCAGTGAGACTAGCGGGACATACAATGAGCAGTACTTC
CASSETSGTYNEQYF
>-|-|TRBJ2-1|TRBV5-6
TGTGCCAGCAGAAGGGACCGGAGGGAGCAGTTCTTC
CASRRDRREQFF
>-|-|TRBJ2-5|TRBV12-3/TRBV12-4
TGTGCCAGCAGTATTAACTTCGGTGAGCAGTACTTC
CASSINFGEQYF
>-|-|TRBJ2-7|TRBV6-2/TRBV6-3
TGTGCCAGCAGTTATTCGAAGCTCTACGAGCAGTACTTC
CASSYSKLYEQYF
>few|-|TRBJ2-3|TRBV28
TGTGCCAGCGGATCGCGGGACACTCCCACAGATACGCAGTATTTT
CASGSRDTPTDTQYF
>-|-|TRBJ1-5|TRBV9
TGTGCCAGCAGCGTAGACAACAGCAATCAGCCCCAGCATTTT
CASSVDNSNQPQHF
>-|-|TRBJ2-7|TRBV30
TGTGCCTGGAGTCGGGAATACGAGCAGTACTTC
CAWSREYEQYF
>-|-|TRBJ1-5|TRBV29-1
TGCAGCGTTGAAGATCGGGGACAGCCCCAGCATTTT
CSVEDRGQPQHF
>-|-|TRBJ1-1|TRBV7-2
TGTGCCAGCAGCGTTAACAGGGCGACGAACACTGAAGCTTTCTTT
CASSVNRATNTEAFF
>-|TRBD1|TRBJ2-1|TRBV4-1
TGCGCCAGCAGCCGGACAGGGGAAAAGAATAAGCAGTTCTTC
CASSRTGEKNKQFF
>few|-|TRBJ1-2|TRBV30
TGTGCCTGGACCCAGATGCAGGGGTTAAGTATGAAAGGCTACACCTTC
CAWTQMQGLSMKGYTF